The 10 T cell receptor beta chains below all came from one sample that was sequenced in a study of T cells in women clearing cervical HPV infection listed by TCRdb under 2018. The library relied on the immunoSEQ multiplex PCR assay. What TCRdb holds here is the immuneACCESS table cut down to in-frame rearrangements. Part of the clones is not present; checked against another copy, under half of the missing clones reflect an unresolved V gene, and the others are unexplained. The data table for this sample lists about 19,000 clones. The ten top clones hold 3.2% of the sample. Specimen: blood buffy coat. The source of these receptors is a woman aged 18 to 75 with a cervical HPV16 infection that either progressed to CIN3+ or cleared (not recorded which).

Concerning this clone itself: The DNA ends 3 residues before the CDR3 does, and the rest of the CDR3 is filled in from the germline J gene. The genes are TRBV20-1 and TRBJ2-7; the D gene is possibly TRBD1 (6 bases). V was cut by 6 bases and J by 0 bases, with 15 bases left in between. This CDR3 is 14 amino acids long. Germline V CDR1 and CDR2: DFQATT, SNEGSKA (reference sequence). CDR3 sequence reads: CSARGQENSYEQYF. The CDR3 bases that were read are TGCAGTGCCAGGGGTCAGGAGAACTCCTACGAG.

To note about this clone: The read stops 3 residues short of the end of the CDR3; the missing end is completed from the germline J gene. The rearrangement links TRBV18 to TRBJ1-6; D uncertain. CDR1 KGHSH and CDR2 LQKENI come from the germline V gene. CDR3 size: 12 residues. V gave up 5 bases and J gave up 5 bases, with 4 bases separating them. CDR3 DNA (partial): TGTGCCAGCTCATCTGATAATTCACCC. Translated: CASSSDNSP. The whole CDR3 is CASSSDNSPLHF.

With respect to this clone: The CDR3 goes on 3 residues after the read ends, and that part is filled in from the germline J gene. The gene calls are TRBV7-2 and TRBJ1-1, with unresolved D. Trimming stripped 2 bases from V and 0 bases from J, with 7 bases between. CDR3 length equals 14 residues. The germline gives CDR1 SGHTA, CDR2 FQGNSA. CDR3 bases read: TGTGCCAGCAGCTTAAACAACATGAACACTGAA. Translated: CASSLNNMNTE. The full CDR3 sequence reads CASSLNNMNTEAFF.

Worth noting for this clone: The read ends 3 residues shy of where the CDR3 ends; the end is completed using the germline J gene. This chain joins TRBV7-3 and TRBJ1-1, with a possible D match to TRBD1 (6 bases). CDR3 length: 11 amino acids. Germline V gene data show CDR1 as SGHTA and CDR2 as FQGTGA. Partial CDR3 DNA: TGTGCCAGCAGCTTTGGACAGGAA. It codes for CASSFGQE. The complete CDR3 sequence is CASSFGQEAFF.

As concerns this clone: A junction end diverges from the germline sequence, so it may reflect a read error. Read sequence stops 3 residues before the CDR3 end, and the germline J gene provides the missing end. The chain carries TRBV5-8 and TRBJ1-2; D ambiguous. There are 13 residues in the CDR3. Germline loops: CDR1 SGHTS, CDR2 YDEGEE. The DNA read from the CDR3 is TGTGCTAGCAGCACCGTGATGGCAGATGGC. Translating it yields CASSTVMADG. The full CDR3 reads CASSTVMADGYTF.

Remarks on this clone: The CDR3 end falls 3 residues outside the read, so it is completed with the germline J gene. The chain joins TRBV29-1 to TRBJ1-2; 10 positions agree with TRBD1. CDR3 length equals 14 residues. The germline CDR1 and CDR2 sequences are SQVTM and ANQGSEA. V lost 5 bases, J lost 0 bases, and 3 bases stayed unmatched. The sequenced part of the CDR3 DNA is TGCAGCGTTCGCGGACAGGGGGCTAACTATGGC. As protein: CSVRGQGANYG. The complete CDR3 protein is CSVRGQGANYGYTF.

Turning to this clone: The read stops 3 residues short of the end of the CDR3; the missing end is completed from the germline J gene. This chain uses TRBV19 with TRBJ2-7, with D possibly matching TRBD2 (5 bases). The V and J ends lost 5 bases and 3 bases respectively, with 14 bases between them. Germline V gives CDR1 LNHDA, CDR2 SQIVND (reference sequence). This CDR3 comprises 14 residues. The CDR3 loop is CASSFHQRGYEQYF. The sequenced part of the CDR3 DNA is TGTGCCAGTAGTTTCCACCAACGGGGCTACGAG.

CDR3 loop: CASSGRGQGGTGELFF. The CDR3 DNA, read in part, is TGCGCCAGCAGTGGCCGAGGACAGGGGGGGACCGGGGAG. The chain links TRBV10-1 to TRBJ2-2, with 10 bases matching TRBD1. From the germline J gene comes the end of the CDR3, since the read stops 3 residues before it. The CDR3 runs 16 residues. Germline loops: CDR1 WNHNN, CDR2 SYGVQD (reference sequence). V was clipped by 4 bases and J by 5 bases; unmatched bases: 7.

On this clone: The missing CDR3 end, 3 residues past where the read stops, is filled in from the germline J gene. V and J are TRBV28 and TRBJ2-7; 13 nucleotides align to TRBD2. CDR1 is MDHEN, CDR2 SYDVKM, per germline. The V and J ends lost 4 bases and 3 bases, in that order; junction bases with no gene match: 3. The CDR3 has 15 amino acids. The CDR3 loop is CASSSGTSGVYEQYF. The covered CDR3 bases are TGTGCCAGCAGTTCCGGGACTAGCGGGGTCTACGAG. Full variable domain (remainder filled in from reference TRBV28 and TRBJ2-7): DVKVTQSSRYLVKRTGEKVFLECVQDMDHENMFWYRQDPGLGLRLIYFSYDVKMKEKGDIPEGYSVSREKKERFSLILESASTNQTSMYLCASSSGTSGVYEQYFGPGTRLTVT.

Remarks on this clone: The CDR3 goes on 3 residues after the read ends, and that part is filled in from the germline J gene. This chain links TRBV20-1 with TRBJ1-1; the D gene is possibly TRBD1 (6 bases). The CDR3 is made up of 17 amino acids. Germline CDR1 DFQATT, CDR2 SNEGSKA (reference sequence). With 0 bases removed from V and 1 base from J, the gap between germline ends came to 18 bases. CDR3 bases read: TGCAGTGCTAGAGATTTTACGGAAGGACAGACGAACACTGAA. The encoded protein is CSARDFTEGQTNTE. The complete CDR3 sequence is CSARDFTEGQTNTEAFF.